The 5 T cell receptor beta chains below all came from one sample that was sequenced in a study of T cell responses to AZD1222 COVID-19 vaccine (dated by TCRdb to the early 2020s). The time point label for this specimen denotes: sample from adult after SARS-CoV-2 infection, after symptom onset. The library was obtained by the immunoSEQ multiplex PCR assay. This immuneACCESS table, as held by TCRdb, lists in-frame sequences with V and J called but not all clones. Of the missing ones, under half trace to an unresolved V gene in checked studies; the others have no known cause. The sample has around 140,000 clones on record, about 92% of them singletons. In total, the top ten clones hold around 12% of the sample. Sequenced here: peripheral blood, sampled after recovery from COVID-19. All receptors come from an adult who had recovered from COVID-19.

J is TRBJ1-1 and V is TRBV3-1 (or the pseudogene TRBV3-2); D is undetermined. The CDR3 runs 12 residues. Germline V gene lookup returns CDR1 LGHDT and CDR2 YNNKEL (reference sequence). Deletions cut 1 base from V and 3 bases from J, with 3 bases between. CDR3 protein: CASSQGDTEAFF. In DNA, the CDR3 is TGTGCCAGCAGCCAAGGCGACACTGAAGCTTTCTTT.

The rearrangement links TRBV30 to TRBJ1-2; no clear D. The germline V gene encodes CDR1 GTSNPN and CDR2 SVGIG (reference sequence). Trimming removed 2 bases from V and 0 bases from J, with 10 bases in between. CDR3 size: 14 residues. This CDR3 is CAWSKRRTNYGYTF. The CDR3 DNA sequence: TGTGCCTGGAGTAAGAGAAGAACTAACTATGGCTACACCTTC.

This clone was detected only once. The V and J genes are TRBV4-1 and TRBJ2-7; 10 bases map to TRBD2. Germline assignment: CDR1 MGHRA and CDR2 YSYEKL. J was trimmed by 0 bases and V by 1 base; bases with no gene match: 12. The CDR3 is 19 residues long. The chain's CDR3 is CASSQGASGRLGGSYEQYF. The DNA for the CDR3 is TGCGCCAGCAGCCAAGGGGCTAGCGGGAGATTGGGGGGCTCCTACGAGCAGTACTTC.

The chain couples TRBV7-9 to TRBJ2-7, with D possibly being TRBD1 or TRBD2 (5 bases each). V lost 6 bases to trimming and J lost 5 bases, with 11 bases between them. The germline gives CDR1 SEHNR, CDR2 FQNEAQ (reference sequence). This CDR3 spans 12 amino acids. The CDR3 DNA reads TGTGCCAGCAGTGGGTTGGGGGACGAGCAGTACTTC. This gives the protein CASSGLGDEQYF.

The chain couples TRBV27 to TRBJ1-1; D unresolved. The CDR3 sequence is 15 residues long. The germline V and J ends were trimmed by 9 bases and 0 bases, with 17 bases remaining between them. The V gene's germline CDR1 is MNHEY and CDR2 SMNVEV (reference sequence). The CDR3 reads CASSSVGVMNTEAFF. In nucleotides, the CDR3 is TGTGCCAGTTCCTCCGTCGGGGTCATGAACACTGAAGCTTTCTTT.